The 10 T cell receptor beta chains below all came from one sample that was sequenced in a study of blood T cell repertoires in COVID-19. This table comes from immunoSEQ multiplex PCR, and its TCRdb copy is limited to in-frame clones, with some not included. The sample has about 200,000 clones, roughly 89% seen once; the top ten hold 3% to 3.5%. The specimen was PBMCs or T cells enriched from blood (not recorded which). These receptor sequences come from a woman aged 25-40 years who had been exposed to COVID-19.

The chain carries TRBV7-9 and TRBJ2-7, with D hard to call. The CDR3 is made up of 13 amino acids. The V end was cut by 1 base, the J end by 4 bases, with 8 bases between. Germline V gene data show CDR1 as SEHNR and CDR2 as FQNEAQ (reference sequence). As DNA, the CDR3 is TGTGCCAGCAGCTTAGGTCCTCGTTACGAGCAGTACTTC. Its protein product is CASSLGPRYEQYF.

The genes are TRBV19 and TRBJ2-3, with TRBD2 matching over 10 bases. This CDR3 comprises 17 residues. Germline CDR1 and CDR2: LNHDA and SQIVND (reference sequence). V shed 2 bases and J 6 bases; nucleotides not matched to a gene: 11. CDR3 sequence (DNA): TGTGCCAGTAGTATATGGAGCGGACTAGCGGCCCCGGATACGCAGTATTTT. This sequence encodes CASSIWSGLAAPDTQYF.

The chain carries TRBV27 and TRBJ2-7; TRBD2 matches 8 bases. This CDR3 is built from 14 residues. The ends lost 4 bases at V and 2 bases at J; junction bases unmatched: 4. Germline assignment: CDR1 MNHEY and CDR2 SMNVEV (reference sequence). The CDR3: CASSWGLGAYEQYF. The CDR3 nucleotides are TGTGCCAGCAGTTGGGGACTAGGGGCCTACGAGCAGTACTTC.

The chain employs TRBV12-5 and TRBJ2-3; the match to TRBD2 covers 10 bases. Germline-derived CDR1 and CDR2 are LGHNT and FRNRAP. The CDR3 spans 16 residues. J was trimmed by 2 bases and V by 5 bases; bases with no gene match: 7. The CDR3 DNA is TGTGCTAGTGGTACTCGTAGCGGGGGGTTCACAGATACGCAGTATTTT. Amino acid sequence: CASGTRSGGFTDTQYF.

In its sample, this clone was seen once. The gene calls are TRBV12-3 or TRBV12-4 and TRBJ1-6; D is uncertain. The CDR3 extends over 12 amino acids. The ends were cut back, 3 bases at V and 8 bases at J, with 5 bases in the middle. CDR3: CASSLSDSPLHF. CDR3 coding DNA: TGTGCCAGCAGTTTGTCCGATTCACCCCTCCACTTT.

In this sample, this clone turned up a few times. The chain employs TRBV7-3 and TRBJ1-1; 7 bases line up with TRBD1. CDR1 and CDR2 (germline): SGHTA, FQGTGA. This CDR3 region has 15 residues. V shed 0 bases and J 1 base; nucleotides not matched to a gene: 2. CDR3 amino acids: CASSLTRDRNTEAFF. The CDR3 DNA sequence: TGTGCCAGCAGCTTAACCCGGGACAGGAACACTGAAGCTTTCTTT.

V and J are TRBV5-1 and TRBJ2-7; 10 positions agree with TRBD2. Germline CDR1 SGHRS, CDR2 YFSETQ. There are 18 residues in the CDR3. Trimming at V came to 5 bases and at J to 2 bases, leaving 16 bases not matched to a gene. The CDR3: CASSFTGRTSGQTYEQYF. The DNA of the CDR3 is TGCGCCAGCAGTTTTACGGGGAGGACTAGCGGACAGACCTACGAGCAGTACTTC.

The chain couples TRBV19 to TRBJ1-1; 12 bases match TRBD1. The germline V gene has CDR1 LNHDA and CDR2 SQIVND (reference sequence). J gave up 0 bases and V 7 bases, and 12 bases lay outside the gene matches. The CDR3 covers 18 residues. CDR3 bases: TGTGCCAGTATCCCAGGGACAGGGGGCATAAGGGTGAACACTGAAGCTTTCTTT. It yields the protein CASIPGTGGIRVNTEAFF.

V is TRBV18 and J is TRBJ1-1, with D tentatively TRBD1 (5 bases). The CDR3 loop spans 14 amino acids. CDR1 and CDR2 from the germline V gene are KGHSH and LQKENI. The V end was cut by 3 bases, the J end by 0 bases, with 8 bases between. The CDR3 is CASSPAQVNTEAFF. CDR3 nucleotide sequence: TGTGCCAGCTCACCGGCACAGGTGAACACTGAAGCTTTCTTT.

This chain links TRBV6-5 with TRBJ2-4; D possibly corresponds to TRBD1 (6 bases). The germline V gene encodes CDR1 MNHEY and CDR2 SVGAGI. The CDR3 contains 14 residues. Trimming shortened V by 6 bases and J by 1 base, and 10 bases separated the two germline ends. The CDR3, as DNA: TGTGCCAGCAGCGACAGGTCCGCCAAAAACATTCAGTACTTC. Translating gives CASSDRSAKNIQYF.